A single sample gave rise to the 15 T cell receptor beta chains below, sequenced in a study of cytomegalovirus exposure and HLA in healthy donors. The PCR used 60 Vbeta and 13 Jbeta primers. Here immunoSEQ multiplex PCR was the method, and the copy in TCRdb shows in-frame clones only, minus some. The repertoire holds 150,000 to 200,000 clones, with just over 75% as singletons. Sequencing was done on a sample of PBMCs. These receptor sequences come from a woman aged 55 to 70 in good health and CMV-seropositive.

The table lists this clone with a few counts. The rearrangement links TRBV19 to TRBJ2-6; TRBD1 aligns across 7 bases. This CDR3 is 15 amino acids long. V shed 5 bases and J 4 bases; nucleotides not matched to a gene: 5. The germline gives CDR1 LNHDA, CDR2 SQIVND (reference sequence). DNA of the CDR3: TGTGCCAGTAGTGCGACAGGGACCGGGGCCAACGTCCTGACTTTC. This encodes CASSATGTGANVLTF.

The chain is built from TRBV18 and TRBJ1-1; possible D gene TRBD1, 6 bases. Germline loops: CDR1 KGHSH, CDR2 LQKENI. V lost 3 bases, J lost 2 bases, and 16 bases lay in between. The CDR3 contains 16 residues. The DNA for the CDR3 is TGTGCCAGCTCACCTATATCCAGGACAGTTAACACTGAAGCTTTCTTT. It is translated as CASSPISRTVNTEAFF. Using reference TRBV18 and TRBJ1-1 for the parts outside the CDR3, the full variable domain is NAGVMQNPRHLVRRRGQEARLRCSPMKGHSHVYWYRQLPEEGLKFMVYLQKENIIDESGMPKERFSAEFPKEGPSILRIQQVVRGDSAAYFCASSPISRTVNTEAFFGQGTRLTVV.

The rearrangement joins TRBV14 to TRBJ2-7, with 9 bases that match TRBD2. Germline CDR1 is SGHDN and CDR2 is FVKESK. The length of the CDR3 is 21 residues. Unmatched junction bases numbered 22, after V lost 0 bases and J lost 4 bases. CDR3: CASSQDILGLAGFASGYEQYF. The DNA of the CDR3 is TGTGCCAGCAGCCAAGATATTTTGGGCCTAGCGGGATTCGCAAGCGGGTACGAGCAGTACTTC.

CDR3 nucleotides: TGTGCCAGCAGCCCGGGACTAGCGGGAATGAGGACCCAGTACTTC. This codes for CASSPGLAGMRTQYF. The chain recombines TRBV5-8 with TRBJ2-5, with TRBD2 matching over 13 bases. The germline V gene encodes CDR1 SGHTS and CDR2 YDEGEE. This CDR3 spans 15 amino acids. The junction had 7 bases not matched to a gene; V was cut back by 4 bases and J by 7 bases.

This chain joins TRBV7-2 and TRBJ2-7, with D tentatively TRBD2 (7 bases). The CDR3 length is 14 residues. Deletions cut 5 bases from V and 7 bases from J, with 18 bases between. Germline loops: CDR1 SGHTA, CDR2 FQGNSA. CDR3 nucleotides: TGTGCCAGCAGCCCGGGGGGCGGTTCCTGGGAGCAGTACTTC. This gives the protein CASSPGGGSWEQYF. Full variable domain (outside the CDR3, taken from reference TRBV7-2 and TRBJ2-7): GAGVSQSPSNKVTEKGKDVELRCDPISGHTALYWYRQSLGQGLEFLIYFQGNSAPDKSGLPSDRFSAERTGGSVSTLTIQRTQQEDSAVYLCASSPGGGSWEQYFGPGTRLTVT.

CDR3 sequence: CASRGRDANTGELFF. The CDR3 nucleotides are TGTGCCAGCAGGGGGCGGGACGCGAACACCGGGGAGCTGTTTTTT. The V gene is TRBV7-9, the J gene TRBJ2-2; D is perhaps TRBD2 (6 bases). V was pared by 6 bases and J by 0 bases, with 11 bases between. This CDR3 is built from 15 residues. Germline V gives CDR1 SEHNR, CDR2 FQNEAQ (reference sequence). Using reference TRBV7-9 and TRBJ2-2 for the parts outside the CDR3, the full variable domain is DTGVSQNPRHKITKRGQNVTFRCDPISEHNRLYWYRQTLGQGPEFLTYFQNEAQLEKSRLLSDRFSAERPKGSFSTLEIQRTEQGDSAMYLCASRGRDANTGELFFGEGSRLTVL.

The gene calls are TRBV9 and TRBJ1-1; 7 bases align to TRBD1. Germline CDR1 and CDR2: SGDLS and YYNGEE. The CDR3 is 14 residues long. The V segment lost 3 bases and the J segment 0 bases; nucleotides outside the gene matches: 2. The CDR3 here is CASSGDSMNTEAFF. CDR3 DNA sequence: TGTGCCAGCAGCGGGGACAGCATGAACACTGAAGCTTTCTTT. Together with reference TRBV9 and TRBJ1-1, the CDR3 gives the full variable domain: DSGVTQTPKHLITATGQRVTLRCSPRSGDLSVYWYQQSLDQGLQFLIQYYNGEERAKGNILERFSAQQFPDLHSELNLSSLELGDSALYFCASSGDSMNTEAFFGQGTRLTVV.

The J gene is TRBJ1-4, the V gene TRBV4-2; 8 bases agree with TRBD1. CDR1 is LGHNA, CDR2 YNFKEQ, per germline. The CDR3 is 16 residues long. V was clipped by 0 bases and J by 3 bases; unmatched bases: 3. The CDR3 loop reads CASSQETGGPNEKLFF. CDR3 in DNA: TGTGCCAGCAGCCAAGAAACAGGGGGACCTAATGAAAAACTGTTTTTT.

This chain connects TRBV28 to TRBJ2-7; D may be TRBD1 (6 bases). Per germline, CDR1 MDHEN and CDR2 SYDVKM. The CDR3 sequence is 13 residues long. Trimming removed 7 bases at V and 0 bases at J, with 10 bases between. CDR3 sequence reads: CASTRDNSYEQYF. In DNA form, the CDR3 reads TGTGCCAGCACCCGGGACAACTCCTACGAGCAGTACTTC.

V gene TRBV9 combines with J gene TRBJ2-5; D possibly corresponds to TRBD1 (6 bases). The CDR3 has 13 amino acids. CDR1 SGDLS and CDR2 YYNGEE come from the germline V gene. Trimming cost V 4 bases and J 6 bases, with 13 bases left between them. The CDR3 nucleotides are TGTGCCAGCAGCCAGCAGGGGTGGAAGACCCAGTACTTC. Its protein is CASSQQGWKTQYF.

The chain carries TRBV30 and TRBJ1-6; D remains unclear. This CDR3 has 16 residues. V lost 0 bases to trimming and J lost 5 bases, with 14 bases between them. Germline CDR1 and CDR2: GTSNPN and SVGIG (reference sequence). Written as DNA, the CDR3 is TGTGCCTGGAGTGTCGGAGGGTGGGTGGATAATTCACCCCTCCACTTT. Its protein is CAWSVGGWVDNSPLHF.

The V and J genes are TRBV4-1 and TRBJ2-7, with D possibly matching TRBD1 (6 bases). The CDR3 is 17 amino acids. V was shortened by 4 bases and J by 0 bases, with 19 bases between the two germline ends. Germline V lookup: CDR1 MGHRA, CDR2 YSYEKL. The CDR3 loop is CASSRLPRDTSSYEQYF. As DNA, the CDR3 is TGCGCCAGCAGCCGCCTACCCCGGGACACCAGCTCCTACGAGCAGTACTTC.

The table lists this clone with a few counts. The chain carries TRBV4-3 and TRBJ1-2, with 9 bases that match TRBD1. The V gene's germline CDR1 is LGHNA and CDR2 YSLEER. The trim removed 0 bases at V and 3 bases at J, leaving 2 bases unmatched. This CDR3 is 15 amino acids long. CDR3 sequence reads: CASSQETGGDYGYTF. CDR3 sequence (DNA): TGCGCCAGCAGCCAAGAGACAGGGGGAGACTATGGCTACACCTTC.

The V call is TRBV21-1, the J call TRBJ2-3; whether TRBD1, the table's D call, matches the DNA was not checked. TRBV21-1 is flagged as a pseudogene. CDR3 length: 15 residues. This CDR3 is CASGRQGRRTDTQYF. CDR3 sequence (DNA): TGTGCCAGCGGGAGACAGGGTAGGAGGACAGATACGCAGTATTTT.

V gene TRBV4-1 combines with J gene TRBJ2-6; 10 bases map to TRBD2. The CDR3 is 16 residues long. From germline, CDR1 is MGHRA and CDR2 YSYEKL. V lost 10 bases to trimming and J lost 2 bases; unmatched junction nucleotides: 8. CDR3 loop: CATKSGRVTGANVLTF. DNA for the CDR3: TGCGCCACAAAAAGCGGGAGGGTCACTGGGGCCAACGTCCTGACTTTC.